The 2 T cell receptor beta chains below all came from one sample that was sequenced in a study of vaccination and CD4 T cells after COVID-19. Antigens of these TCRs are unknown. Indicated treatment: roughly nine-day PBMC culture with coronavirus spike peptide pools or control peptides (ViraFEST assay). Researchers used the Oncomine TCR Beta short-read assay to sequence DNA from cultured CD4+ T cells. MiXCR, applied by TCRdb to the PCR reads, yields one record per CDR3 protein. This table holds thousands of distinct CDR3 sequences, approximately 22% found once. Sequencing was performed on cultured CD4+ T cells from blood. All receptors derive from a human donor with COVID-19.

The V and J genes are TRBV28 and TRBJ1-5; D is perhaps TRBD1 (5 bases). Trimming removed 3 bases from V and 2 bases from J, with 14 bases in between. Germline lookup yields CDR1 MDHEN and CDR2 SYDVKM. The CDR3 consists of 16 residues. The CDR3 sequence is CASSLRGPKGNQPQHF. Written as DNA, the CDR3 is TGTGCCAGCAGTTTGAGGGGCCCTAAGGGCAATCAGCCCCAGCATTTT.

Sample share makes this clonotype medium-sized. The chain is built from TRBV6-5 and TRBJ1-2; no clear D. The germline gives CDR1 MNHEY, CDR2 SVGAGI. Between the trimmed V and J ends, which lost 0 bases and 7 bases, there was a span of 18 bases. This CDR3 is built from 16 residues. The CDR3 here is CASSYSTAFGVGGYTF. The CDR3 nucleotides are TGTGCCAGCAGTTACTCGACTGCCTTCGGGGTTGGTGGCTACACCTTC.